This section outlines one TCR beta chain sequence together with its context. The CDR3 extends over 12 amino acids. With 1 base removed from V and 5 bases from J, the gap between germline ends came to 9 bases. Germline V lookup: CDR1 GTSNPN, CDR2 SVGIG (reference sequence). These data originate in a study of blood T cell repertoires in COVID-19. The overall study: Some COVID-19 samples were acute and others convalescent; all came from the United States, Italy and Spain. The cDNA or gDNA used as material had been derived from T cells, B-cell-depleted T cells, or PBMCs.

In the original processing: Counts of nucleated cells, estimated from reference gene primer amplification, were obtained. Method: immunoSEQ multiplex PCR; TCRdb's copy keeps in-frame clones and lacks some. Clone size and the V and J calls come from that table; the DNA yielded D and trimming. The table includes around 300,000 clones, about 89% detected once. The receptor's source is a woman aged 40-49 years who had recovered from COVID-19. The chain recombines TRBV30 with TRBJ2-7, with D possibly being TRBD1 (5 bases). The sequenced material came from peripheral blood. CDR3 region: CAWSATGDEQYF. For the CDR3, the DNA is TGTGCCTGGAGTGCAACAGGAGACGAGCAGTACTTC.